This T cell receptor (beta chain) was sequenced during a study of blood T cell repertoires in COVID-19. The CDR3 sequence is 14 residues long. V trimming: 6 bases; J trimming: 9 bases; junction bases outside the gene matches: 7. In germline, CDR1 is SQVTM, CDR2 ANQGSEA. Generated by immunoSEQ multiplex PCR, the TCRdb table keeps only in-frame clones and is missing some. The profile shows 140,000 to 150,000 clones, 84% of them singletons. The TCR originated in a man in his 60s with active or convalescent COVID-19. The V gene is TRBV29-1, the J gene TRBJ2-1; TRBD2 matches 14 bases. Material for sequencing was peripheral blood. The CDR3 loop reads CSVATGTSGSEQFF. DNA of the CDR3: TGCAGCGTGGCAACCGGGACTAGCGGGAGTGAGCAGTTCTTC.